The 21 T cell receptor beta chains reported below all come from one sample, sequenced in a study of cytomegalovirus exposure and HLA in healthy donors. The PCR contained 60 Vbeta and 13 Jbeta primers. Here immunoSEQ multiplex PCR was the method, and the copy in TCRdb shows in-frame clones only, minus some. The data hold over 70,000 clones, with 77% observed a single time. Sequenced input: PBMCs. The source is a man aged 30 to 39 in good health and CMV-seronegative.

In its sample, this clone was seen a few times. This CDR3 reads CASSGTGRGTDTQYF. The CDR3 DNA sequence: TGCGCCAGCAGTGGGACAGGGCGTGGCACAGATACGCAGTATTTT. V gene TRBV23-1 combines with J gene TRBJ2-3; 9 bases map to TRBD1. TRBV23-1 is an open reading frame, and its role is uncertain. The CDR3 extends over 15 amino acids. V shed 5 bases, J shed 1 base, and the junction held 4 bases outside the gene matches.

This clone has just a few counts. The J gene is TRBJ2-7, the V gene TRBV9; 10 bases match TRBD2. This CDR3 has 16 amino acids. J gave up 0 bases and V 0 bases, and 3 bases lay outside the gene matches. Germline lookup yields CDR1 SGDLS and CDR2 YYNGEE. The CDR3 region has the DNA TGTGCCAGCAGCGTAGGGACTAGCGGATTCTCCTACGAGCAGTACTTC. It yields the protein CASSVGTSGFSYEQYF.

The gene calls are TRBV10-3 and TRBJ1-2, with 9 bases fitting TRBD1. This CDR3 comprises 14 residues. Germline trimming cut 1 base from V and 6 bases from J; bases unmatched to any gene: 3. CDR1 ENHRY and CDR2 SYGVKD come from the germline V gene. The CDR3 sequence is CAISEYGQGNGYTF. The CDR3 bases are TGTGCCATCAGTGAGTACGGACAGGGGAATGGCTACACCTTC.

On this clone itself: The junction departs from germline at one end; a sequencing error may be responsible. This chain links TRBV28 with TRBJ2-6; perhaps TRBD1 as D (5 bases). CDR1 and CDR2 (germline): MDHEN, SYDVKM. The CDR3 extends over 18 amino acids. The DNA of the CDR3 is TGTGCCAGCAGTTTACATGGGTCAGAACACTCTGGGGCCAACGTCTTGACTTTC. This translates into CASSLHGSEHSGANVLTF.

This sequence joins TRBV7-9 and TRBJ2-7; 7 nucleotides align to TRBD2. Germline trimming cut 5 bases from V and 3 bases from J; bases unmatched to any gene: 1. The CDR3 is 12 amino acids. CDR1 SEHNR and CDR2 FQNEAQ come from the germline V gene (reference sequence). Here the CDR3 reads CASSGGDYEQYF. CDR3 nucleotides: TGTGCCAGCAGCGGGGGGGACTACGAGCAGTACTTC.

The gene calls are TRBV4-1 and TRBJ1-1; D uncertain. CDR1 is MGHRA, CDR2 YSYEKL, per germline. With 0 bases removed from V and 7 bases from J, the gap between germline ends came to 18 bases. The CDR3 totals 16 residues. CDR3 amino acids: CASSQDPPGDWNEAFF. The DNA for the CDR3 is TGCGCCAGCAGCCAAGATCCCCCCGGGGATTGGAATGAAGCTTTCTTT.

This clone came up a few times. This chain joins TRBV29-1 and TRBJ1-1; the D gene is possibly TRBD1 (5 bases). Germline lookup yields CDR1 SQVTM and CDR2 ANQGSEA. The CDR3 has 11 amino acids. V lost 4 bases and J 7 bases, leaving 10 bases between the germline ends. CDR3 sequence reads: CSVGGNGEAFF. Here the CDR3 DNA reads TGCAGCGTTGGGGGCAACGGTGAAGCTTTCTTT.

Only one count was recorded for this clone. The rearrangement uses TRBV28 and TRBJ2-6; 9 nucleotides line up with TRBD1. This CDR3 has 24 residues. V dropped 2 bases and J dropped 0; count of bases not matched to a gene: 23. Germline CDR1 and CDR2: MDHEN and SYDVKM. The CDR3 DNA reads TGTGCCAGCAGTTTAAATTGGCCTCCGCCTGGCGGGGACAGGGTTTTCTCTGGGGCCAACGTCCTGACTTTC. Translating gives CASSLNWPPPGGDRVFSGANVLTF.

The V gene is TRBV27, the J gene TRBJ1-2, with no clear D. Per germline, CDR1 MNHEY and CDR2 SMNVEV (reference sequence). The CDR3 runs 17 residues. Trimming removed 0 bases from V and 0 bases from J, with 14 bases in between. CDR3: CASSLSQAGGTNYGYTF. The CDR3 DNA sequence: TGTGCCAGCAGTTTATCTCAGGCAGGAGGGACTAACTATGGCTACACCTTC.

In the case of this clone: Other DNA sequences in the sample encode the same CDR3. The chain couples TRBV11-2 to TRBJ2-7; D is possibly TRBD1 (6 bases). The CDR3 spans 14 residues. Trimming stripped 4 bases from V and 2 bases from J, with 12 bases between. Germline CDR1 and CDR2: SGHAT and FQNNGV. The CDR3 DNA reads as TGTGCCAGCAGCTCAACACCAGGGGCCTACGAGCAGTACTTC. Residues: CASSSTPGAYEQYF.

The rearrangement joins TRBV28 to TRBJ2-1; a weak D match, TRBD1 (6 bases). CDR3 size: 15 residues. Per germline, CDR1 MDHEN and CDR2 SYDVKM. The V end was cut by 6 bases, the J end by 3 bases, with 15 bases between. CDR3 region: CASSPAGQIYNEQFF. The CDR3 DNA is TGTGCCAGCAGCCCTGCTGGACAGATCTACAATGAGCAGTTCTTC.

V gene TRBV30 combines with J gene TRBJ1-6; 8 bases align to TRBD1. The ends lost 1 base at V and 5 bases at J; junction bases unmatched: 7. The CDR3 consists of 16 residues. Germline V gives CDR1 GTSNPN, CDR2 SVGIG (reference sequence). The CDR3 is CAWSAVDREDNSPLHF. In nucleotides, the CDR3 is TGTGCCTGGAGTGCGGTGGACAGGGAGGATAATTCACCCCTCCACTTT. Filled out from reference TRBV30 and TRBJ1-6, the complete variable domain reads SQTIHQWPATLVQPVGSPLSLECTVEGTSNPNLYWYRQAAGRGLQLLFYSVGIGQISSEVPQNLSASRPQDRQFILSSKKLLLSDSGFYLCAWSAVDREDNSPLHFGNGTRLTVT.

This chain links TRBV28 with TRBJ1-3, with no clear D. Trimming shortened V by 7 bases and J by 1 base, and 14 bases separated the two germline ends. CDR1 MDHEN and CDR2 SYDVKM come from the germline V gene. This CDR3 spans 15 amino acids. The CDR3 bases are TGTGCCAGCAATGTGGCAGGAGGGTCTGGAAACACCATATATTTT. It encodes CASNVAGGSGNTIYF.

The rearrangement links TRBV6-6 to TRBJ1-5, with D possibly TRBD1 on 6 matching bases. The CDR3 consists of 15 residues. The germline V and J ends were trimmed by 6 bases and 1 base, with 13 bases remaining between them. Germline V gene lookup returns CDR1 MNHNY and CDR2 SVGAGI (reference sequence). The CDR3 is CASRTPGESNQPQHF. The CDR3 nucleotides read TGTGCCAGCAGAACCCCAGGGGAAAGCAATCAGCCCCAGCATTTT.

The V call is TRBV7-9, the J call TRBJ2-7; D gene unclear. The CDR3 has 11 amino acids. Germline V gene lookup returns CDR1 SEHNR and CDR2 FQNEAQ (reference sequence). With 4 bases removed from V and 3 bases from J, the gap between germline ends came to 4 bases. The CDR3 DNA follows: TGTGCCAGCAGCTCCTTCTACGAGCAGTACTTC. This encodes CASSSFYEQYF.

The chain is built from TRBV19 and TRBJ1-1; D ambiguous. The germline V gene has CDR1 LNHDA and CDR2 SQIVND (reference sequence). Trimming removed 6 bases at V and 4 bases at J, with 18 bases between. There are 15 residues in the CDR3. The DNA for the CDR3 is TGTGCCAGTAGCCGCTTGGCGGCCGAGGGCACTGAAGCTTTCTTT. This gives the protein CASSRLAAEGTEAFF.

J is TRBJ1-2 and V is TRBV18; 8 positions agree with TRBD1. The V and J ends lost 3 bases and 12 bases, in that order; junction bases with no gene match: 12. CDR3 length: 14 amino acids. CDR1 and CDR2 from the germline V gene are KGHSH and LQKENI. In nucleotides, the CDR3 is TGTGCCAGCTCACCGAGAGGACAGGGTGGCCGGGACACCTTC. Its translation: CASSPRGQGGRDTF.

This clone has more than one count but fewer than ten. The same CDR3 arises from other DNA sequences in this sample as well. The chain carries TRBV5-6 and TRBJ2-7; 7 nucleotides line up with TRBD1. V was pared by 0 bases and J by 3 bases, with 3 bases of the junction left unmatched. The CDR3 covers 14 residues. Germline V gene data show CDR1 as SGHDT and CDR2 as YYEEEE. CDR3 loop: CASSLGQGRYEQYF. The CDR3 nucleotides are TGTGCCAGCAGCTTGGGACAGGGACGCTACGAGCAGTACTTC. Full variable domain (missing parts from reference TRBV5-6 and TRBJ2-7): DAGVTQSPTHLIKTRGQQVTLRCSPKSGHDTVSWYQQALGQGPQFIFQYYEEEERQRGNFPDRFSGHQFPNYSSELNVNALLLGDSALYLCASSLGQGRYEQYFGPGTRLTVT.

Notes on this clone: At one end, the junction sequence differs from germline, possibly due to a read error. V is TRBV7-7 and J is TRBJ2-7, with 8 bases lining up with TRBD2. The germline CDR1 and CDR2 sequences are SSHAT and FNYEAQ (reference sequence). This CDR3 contains 15 residues. The CDR3 loop reads CASSLAGLPGDEQYF. The DNA of the CDR3 is TGTGCTAGCAGCTTAGCGGGACTTCCTGGGGACGAGCAGTACTTC. The complete variable domain, with remaining parts taken from reference TRBV7-7 and TRBJ2-7, reads GAGVSQSPRYKVTKRGQDVTLRCDPISSHATLYWYQQALGQGPEFLTYFNYEAQPDKSGLPSDRFSAERPEGSISTLTIQRTEQRDSAMYRCASSLAGLPGDEQYFGPGTRLTVT.

This clone appeared a few times. The rearrangement uses TRBV7-8 and TRBJ2-5; 12 positions agree with TRBD2. Germline V lookup: CDR1 SGHVS, CDR2 FQNEAQ. V lost 10 bases and J lost 5; bases outside the gene matches: 14. CDR3 length: 16 residues. CDR3 residues: CATRTKGLAGLETQYF. The CDR3 coding sequence is TGTGCCACCAGGACAAAAGGACTAGCGGGATTGGAGACCCAGTACTTC.

The chain links TRBV28 to TRBJ1-3; weak D call: TRBD1 (5 bases). Trimming pared 2 bases from V and 0 bases from J, leaving 14 bases between. Germline assignment: CDR1 MDHEN and CDR2 SYDVKM. The CDR3 is 17 amino acids. CDR3 sequence: CASSLALTETSGNTIYF. The CDR3 nucleotides read TGTGCCAGCAGTTTAGCCCTGACAGAGACCTCTGGAAACACCATATATTTT.